The 3 T cell receptor beta chains below were found in one sample sequenced in a study of Graves' ophthalmopathy and Graves' hyperthyroidism. CDR3 regions of TCR beta were amplified from RNA transcripts. RT-PCR in the first round used HTBI primers; a second-round multiplex PCR followed. TCRdb re-called the multiplex PCR reads through MiXCR, storing one row per CDR3 protein. The table has about 410,000 distinct CDR3 sequences, 15% to 20% seen once. Specimen: peripheral blood. These receptors were obtained from a young woman with Graves' ophthalmopathy.

Ten or more counts support this clonotype. The rearrangement links TRBV7-3 to TRBJ1-6; D unclear. The V end was cut by 2 bases, the J end by 6 bases, with 14 bases between. CDR1 SGHTA and CDR2 FQGTGA come from the germline V gene. The CDR3 contains 16 residues. CDR3 in amino acids: CASSLHGRNLNSPLHF. As DNA, the CDR3 is TGTGCCAGCAGCTTACATGGGCGAAACCTTAATTCACCCCTCCACTTT. The full variable domain, rest sourced from reference TRBV7-3 and TRBJ1-6, is GAGVSQTPSNKVTEKGKYVELRCDPISGHTALYWYRQSLGQGPEFLIYFQGTGAADDSGLPNDRFFAVRPEGSVSTLKIQRTERGDSAVYLCASSLHGRNLNSPLHFGNGTRLTVT.

The CDR3 DNA is TGCGCCAGCAGCTCTATGGACAGTACCTACGAGCAGTACTTC. Translating it yields CASSSMDSTYEQYF. The rearrangement links TRBV5-1 to TRBJ2-7, with D possibly being TRBD1 (6 bases). This CDR3 has 14 residues. Trimming shortened V by 3 bases and J by 2 bases, and 12 bases separated the two germline ends. Germline CDR1 reads SGHRS; CDR2 reads YFSETQ.

The sample holds many counts of this clonotype. The CDR3 DNA reads TGTGCCAGCACCCCCTCTCAGGGGAACACTGAAGCTTTCTTT. It specifies CASTPSQGNTEAFF. The V call is TRBV12-3 or TRBV12-4, the J call TRBJ1-1, with D maybe TRBD1 (5 bases). V lost 7 bases and J 1 base, leaving 13 bases between the germline ends. This CDR3 is built from 14 residues.